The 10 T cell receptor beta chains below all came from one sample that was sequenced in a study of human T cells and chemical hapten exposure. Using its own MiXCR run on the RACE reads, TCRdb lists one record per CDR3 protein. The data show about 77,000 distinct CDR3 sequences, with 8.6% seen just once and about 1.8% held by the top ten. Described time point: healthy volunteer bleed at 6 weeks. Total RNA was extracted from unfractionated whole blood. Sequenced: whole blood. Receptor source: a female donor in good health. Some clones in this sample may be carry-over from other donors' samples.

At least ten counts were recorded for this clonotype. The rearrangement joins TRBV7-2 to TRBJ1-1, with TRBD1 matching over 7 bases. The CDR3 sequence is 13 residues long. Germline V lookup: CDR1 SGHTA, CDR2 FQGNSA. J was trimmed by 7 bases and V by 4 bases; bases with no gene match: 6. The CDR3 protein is CASSSRGRGEAFF. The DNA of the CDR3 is TGTGCCAGCAGCTCCAGGGGGAGGGGTGAAGCTTTCTTT.

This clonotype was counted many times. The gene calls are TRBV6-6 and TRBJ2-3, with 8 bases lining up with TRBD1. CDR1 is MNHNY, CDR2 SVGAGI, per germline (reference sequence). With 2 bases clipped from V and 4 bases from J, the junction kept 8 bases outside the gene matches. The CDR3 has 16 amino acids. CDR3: CASSYRLEQGADTQYF. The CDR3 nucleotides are TGTGCCAGCAGTTACCGGCTAGAACAGGGGGCAGATACGCAGTATTTT.

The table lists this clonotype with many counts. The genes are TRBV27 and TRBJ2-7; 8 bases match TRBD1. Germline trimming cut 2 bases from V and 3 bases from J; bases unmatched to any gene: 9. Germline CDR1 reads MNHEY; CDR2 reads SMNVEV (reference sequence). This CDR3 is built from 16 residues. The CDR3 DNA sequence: TGTGCCAGCAGTTTAGGGGTTGGGGACAGGCGCTACGAGCAGTACTTC. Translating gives CASSLGVGDRRYEQYF.

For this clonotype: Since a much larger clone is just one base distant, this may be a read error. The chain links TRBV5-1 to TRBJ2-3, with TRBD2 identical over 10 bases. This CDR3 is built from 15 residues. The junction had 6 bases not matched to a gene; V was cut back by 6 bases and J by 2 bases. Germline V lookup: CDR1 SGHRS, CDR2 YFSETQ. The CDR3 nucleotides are TGCGCCAGCACAACTAGCGGGGTTCACACAGATACGCAGTATTTT. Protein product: CASTTSGVHTDTQYF.

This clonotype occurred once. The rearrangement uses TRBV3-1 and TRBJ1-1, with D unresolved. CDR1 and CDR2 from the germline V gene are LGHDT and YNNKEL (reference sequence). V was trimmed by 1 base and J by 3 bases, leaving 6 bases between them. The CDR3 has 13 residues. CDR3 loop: CASSQGGDTEAFF. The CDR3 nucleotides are TGTGCCAGCAGCCAAGGCGGGGACACTGAAGCTTTCTTT. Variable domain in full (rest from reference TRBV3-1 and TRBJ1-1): DTAVSQTPKYLVTQMGNDKSIKCEQNLGHDTMYWYKQDSKKFLKIMFSYNNKELIINETVPNRFSPKSPDKAHLNLHINSLELGDSAVYFCASSQGGDTEAFFGQGTRLTVV.

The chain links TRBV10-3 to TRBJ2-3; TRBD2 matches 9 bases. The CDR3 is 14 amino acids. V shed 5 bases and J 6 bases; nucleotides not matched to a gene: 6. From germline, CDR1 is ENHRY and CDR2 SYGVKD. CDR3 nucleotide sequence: TGTGCCATCAGTCTAGCGGGACCCTCCGATACGCAGTATTTT. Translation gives CAISLAGPSDTQYF.

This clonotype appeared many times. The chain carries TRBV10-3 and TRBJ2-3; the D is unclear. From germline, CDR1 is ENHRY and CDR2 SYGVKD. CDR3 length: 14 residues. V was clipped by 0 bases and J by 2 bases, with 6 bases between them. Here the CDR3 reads CAISESFATDTQYF. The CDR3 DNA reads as TGTGCCATCAGTGAGTCGTTCGCCACAGATACGCAGTATTTT.

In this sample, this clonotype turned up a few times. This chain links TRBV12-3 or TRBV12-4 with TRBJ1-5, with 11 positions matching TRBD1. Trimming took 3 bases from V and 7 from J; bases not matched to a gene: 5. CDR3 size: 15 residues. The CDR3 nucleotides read TGTGCCAGCAGTTTCACGGGACAGGGGGTACAGCCCCAGCATTTT. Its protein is CASSFTGQGVQPQHF.

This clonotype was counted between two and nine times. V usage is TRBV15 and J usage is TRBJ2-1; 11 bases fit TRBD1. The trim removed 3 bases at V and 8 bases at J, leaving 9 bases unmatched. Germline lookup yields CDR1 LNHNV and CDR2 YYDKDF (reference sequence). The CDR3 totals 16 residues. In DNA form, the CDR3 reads TGTGCCACCAGCAGCCAATGGACAGGGGGCGTCCATGAGCAGTTCTTC. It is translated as CATSSQWTGGVHEQFF.

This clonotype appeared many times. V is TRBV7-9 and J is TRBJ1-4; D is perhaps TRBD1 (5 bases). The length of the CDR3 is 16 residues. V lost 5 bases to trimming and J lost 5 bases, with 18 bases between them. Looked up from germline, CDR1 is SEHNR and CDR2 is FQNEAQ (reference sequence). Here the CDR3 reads CASSQPRGRVNEKLFF. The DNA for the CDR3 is TGTGCCAGCAGCCAACCAAGGGGACGCGTCAATGAAAAACTGTTTTTT. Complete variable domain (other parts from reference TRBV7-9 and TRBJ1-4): DTGVSQNPRHKITKRGQNVTFRCDPISEHNRLYWYRQTLGQGPEFLTYFQNEAQLEKSRLLSDRFSAERPKGSFSTLEIQRTEQGDSAMYLCASSQPRGRVNEKLFFGSGTQLSVL.